The rows below give T cell receptor beta chains drawn from one sample of a study of beta chain features in type 1 diabetes. TCRdb's table, derived via immunoSEQ multiplex PCR, lists solely in-frame clones and lacks some. The sample includes a few hundred thousand clones, 11% of them seen just once. Specimen: naive CD4+ T cells from blood. These receptors originate from a woman aged 25 to 39 in good health. The CDR3 runs from the conserved cysteine through the conserved F or W. The order of the fields is J gene, D gene, V gene, clone size, CDR3 protein, CDR3 DNA. The D gene is left open where the match is weak. Clone size is not always given. Where it is, it says once, few, many or a class for expanded clones.

J: TRBJ2-1
D: .
V: TRBV7-9
size: .
CDR3: CASSLAAPRLFF
DNA: TGTGCCAGCAGCTTAGCGGCGCCCAGGTTGTTCTTC

J: TRBJ2-5
D: TRBD1
V: TRBV9
size: .
CDR3: CASSVTGVETQYF
DNA: TGTGCCAGCAGCGTGACAGGGGTGGAGACCCAGTACTTC

J: TRBJ2-5
D: TRBD1
V: TRBV18
size: .
CDR3: CASSPPGAGGFETQYF
DNA: TGTGCCAGCTCACCACCGGGTGCAGGGGGCTTCGAGACCCAGTACTTC

J: TRBJ2-1
D: .
V: TRBV18
size: .
CDR3: CASSLGQGITSGYNEQFF
DNA: TGTGCCAGCTCACTGGGACAGGGCATAACTAGCGGATACAATGAGCAGTTCTTC

J: TRBJ2-5
D: TRBD2
V: TRBV4-3
size: .
CDR3: CASSPRLAGGPGQETQYF
DNA: TGCGCCAGCAGCCCCCGACTAGCGGGAGGCCCCGGGCAAGAGACCCAGTACTTC

J: TRBJ2-7
D: .
V: TRBV2
size: few
CDR3: CASSWDLRYEQYF
DNA: TGTGCCAGCAGCTGGGACTTACGCTACGAGCAGTACTTC

J: TRBJ2-5
D: TRBD1
V: TRBV30
size: .
CDR3: CAWSAGTGVETQYF
DNA: TGTGCCTGGAGTGCCGGGACAGGGGTAGAGACCCAGTACTTC

J: TRBJ2-5
D: .
V: TRBV9
size: few
CDR3: CASSVEVQGGETQYF
DNA: TGTGCCAGCAGCGTAGAAGTACAGGGTGGGGAGACCCAGTACTTC

J: TRBJ1-2
D: .
V: TRBV2
size: .
CDR3: CASGLEGQNGYTF
DNA: TGTGCCAGCGGGCTGGAGGGGCAGAATGGCTACACCTTC

J: TRBJ2-3
D: .
V: TRBV7-2
size: few
CDR3: CASSLRSGEGTDTQYF
DNA: TGTGCCAGCAGCTTAAGGTCGGGAGAGGGCACAGATACGCAGTATTTT

J: TRBJ2-7
D: .
V: TRBV6-6
size: few
CDR3: CASSRWTDSYEQYF
DNA: TGTGCCAGCAGTAGATGGACTGACTCCTACGAGCAGTACTTC